Following are 32 T cell receptor beta chains from one sample sequenced in a study of cytomegalovirus exposure and HLA in healthy donors (dated by TCRdb to between 2016 and 2019). Libraries were prepared through the immunoSEQ multiplex PCR assay. For the multiplex PCR, a mixture combining 60 forward primers for TCR Vbeta segments and 13 reverse primers for TCR Jbeta segments was used. TCRdb provides this immuneACCESS table in a form limited to in-frame rearrangements. Some clones are lacking; in checked studies, under half of them reflect an unresolved V gene, and why the rest are absent is not known. Present in this sample are some 150,000 clones, roughly four fifths of which were seen just once. Roughly 8% of the sample is taken by the ten largest. Material for sequencing was PBMCs. Every receptor here comes from a woman aged 45-65 years in good health and CMV-seropositive.

The chain couples TRBV11-3 to TRBJ2-5; a possible D gene is TRBD1 (5 bases). The germline CDR1 and CDR2 sequences are SGHNT and YENEEA. V lost 2 bases, J lost 5 bases, and 12 bases lay in between. CDR3 length: 14 amino acids. This CDR3 reads CASSLQGVGETQYF. CDR3 nucleotide sequence: TGTGCCAGCAGCTTACAAGGGGTGGGGGAGACCCAGTACTTC.

This chain uses TRBV19 with TRBJ1-6; TRBD1 might be the D (5 bases). The CDR3 is 15 residues long. CDR1 is LNHDA, CDR2 SQIVND, per germline (reference sequence). V lost 8 bases and J lost 8, with 19 bases in between. The CDR3 DNA follows: TGTGCCAGTCACCCCGGGAGGGGATATTATTCACCCCTCCACTTT. Its protein is CASHPGRGYYSPLHF. Variable domain in full (rest from reference TRBV19 and TRBJ1-6): DGGITQSPKYLFRKEGQNVTLSCEQNLNHDAMYWYRQDPGQGLRLIYYSQIVNDFQKGDIAEGYSVSREKKESFPLTVTSAQKNPTAFYLCASHPGRGYYSPLHFGNGTRLTVT.

V and J are TRBV7-8 and TRBJ1-5, with 12 bases lining up with TRBD1. V was clipped by 6 bases and J by 5 bases; unmatched bases: 2. This CDR3 has 14 residues. Germline loops: CDR1 SGHVS, CDR2 FQNEAQ. The CDR3 region has the DNA TGTGCCAGCAGTCGGGACAGGGGGCATCAGCCCCAGCATTTT. This encodes CASSRDRGHQPQHF.

The rearrangement links TRBV27 to TRBJ2-1, with 8 bases that match TRBD2. Germline V gives CDR1 MNHEY, CDR2 SMNVEV (reference sequence). Unmatched junction bases numbered 9, after V lost 0 bases and J lost 2 bases. The CDR3 extends over 18 amino acids. The DNA of the CDR3 is TGTGCCAGCAGTTTATCGTACAGCGGGAGTTTTCCCTACAATGAGCAGTTCTTC. The encoded protein is CASSLSYSGSFPYNEQFF.

The chain couples TRBV21-1 to TRBJ1-1; the DNA was not compared with TRBD1, the D call given in the table. TRBV21-1 is described as a pseudogene. The CDR3 is 15 amino acids. This CDR3 reads CASSKQATPNTEAFF. The CDR3 DNA reads TGTGCCAGCAGCAAACAGGCCACACCTAACACTGAAGCTTTCTTT.

This clone was detected a few times. The chain carries TRBV19 and TRBJ1-2, with TRBD1 identical over 7 bases. The CDR3 totals 13 residues. The V gene's germline CDR1 is LNHDA and CDR2 SQIVND (reference sequence). V shed 4 bases and J 4 bases; nucleotides not matched to a gene: 3. The CDR3 spells CASSTTGVYGYTF. The CDR3 nucleotides read TGTGCCAGTAGTACTACAGGGGTCTATGGCTACACCTTC.

The rearrangement uses TRBV6-6 and TRBJ1-1; TRBD1 might be the D (5 bases). Deletions cut 6 bases from V and 6 bases from J, with 14 bases between. Germline values: CDR1 MNHNY, CDR2 SVGAGI (reference sequence). This CDR3 region has 13 residues. In DNA form, the CDR3 reads TGTGCCAGCAGCATTCTCCGGGACTCTGAAGCTTTCTTT. This sequence encodes CASSILRDSEAFF.

The genes are TRBV6-5 and TRBJ1-1, with D possibly being TRBD1 (6 bases). From germline, CDR1 is MNHEY and CDR2 SVGAGI. The CDR3 is 14 amino acids. V gave up 0 bases and J gave up 8 bases, with 13 bases separating them. The DNA of the CDR3 is TGTGCCAGCAGTTACTCGAGCGGGGGGCCAGAAGCTTTCTTT. It translates to CASSYSSGGPEAFF.

This CDR3 is CSVSLPGVNEQFF. DNA of the CDR3: TGCAGCGTTTCCCTCCCGGGTGTCAATGAGCAGTTCTTC. V and J are TRBV29-1 and TRBJ2-1; the D is unclear. Germline CDR1 is SQVTM and CDR2 is ANQGSEA. This CDR3 comprises 13 residues. V was shortened by 5 bases and J by 6 bases, with 14 bases between the two germline ends.

The chain is built from TRBV11-2 and TRBJ2-3; tentatively, D is TRBD2 (6 bases). Germline CDR1 SGHAT, CDR2 FQNNGV. The CDR3 has 18 amino acids. The germline V and J ends were trimmed by 3 bases and 6 bases, with 25 bases remaining between them. The CDR3 DNA sequence: TGTGCCAGCAGCTTGGGGACTTTATATAAGAGGAATGCGGATACGCAGTATTTT. Its translation: CASSLGTLYKRNADTQYF. The full variable domain, in which reference TRBV11-2 and TRBJ2-3 provide the parts outside the CDR3, is EAGVAQSPRYKIIEKRQSVAFWCNPISGHATLYWYQQILGQGPKLLIQFQNNGVVDDSQLPKDRFSAERLKGVDSTLKIQPAKLEDSAVYLCASSLGTLYKRNADTQYFGPGTRLTVL.

The rearrangement joins TRBV28 to TRBJ2-2; the match to TRBD2 covers 10 bases. V lost 4 bases and J lost 6; bases outside the gene matches: 8. The CDR3 has 16 amino acids. The V gene's germline CDR1 is MDHEN and CDR2 SYDVKM. CDR3 coding DNA: TGTGCCAGCAGTTCCCTAGCGGGGGTTGAGTCCGGGGAGCTGTTTTTT. Translation: CASSSLAGVESGELFF.

This clone has more than one count but fewer than ten. The V and J genes are TRBV4-1 and TRBJ2-7; D may be TRBD2 (5 bases). There are 17 residues in the CDR3. The germline gives CDR1 MGHRA, CDR2 YSYEKL. The V end was cut by 0 bases, the J end by 3 bases, with 18 bases between. This CDR3 is CASSQDPTSSYSYEQYF. DNA for the CDR3: TGCGCCAGCAGCCAAGATCCTACTAGTTCGTACAGCTACGAGCAGTACTTC.

This chain uses TRBV5-1 with TRBJ2-5, with a weak D call TRBD1 (6 bases). TRBJ2-7 matches the DNA end more closely, so the J call is doubtful. The CDR3 has 16 amino acids. Germline V gene lookup returns CDR1 SGHRS and CDR2 YFSETQ. CDR3 sequence: CASRQDTGLGGNEQYF. The CDR3 bases are TGCGCCAGCAGGCAAGACACAGGGCTAGGTGGGAACGAGCAGTACTTC.

The chain is built from TRBV4-1 and TRBJ2-3; 9 positions match TRBD2. This CDR3 region has 13 residues. Germline V gives CDR1 MGHRA, CDR2 YSYEKL. J lost 6 bases, V lost 6 bases, and 4 bases had no gene match. The DNA of the CDR3 is TGCGCCAGCAGTCACGCGGGGGGGGATACGCAGTATTTT. Translated, it gives CASSHAGGDTQYF.

Turning to this clone: This CDR3 is also generated by other DNA sequences in the sample. The chain is built from TRBV5-1 and TRBJ1-1; weak D call: TRBD1 (5 bases). The CDR3 sequence is 18 residues long. CDR1 SGHRS and CDR2 YFSETQ come from the germline V gene. V shed 0 bases and J shed 1 base, with 19 bases lying between them. The CDR3 reads CASSLAMGRVGANTEAFF. CDR3 coding DNA: TGCGCCAGCAGCTTGGCTATGGGCAGGGTAGGTGCGAACACTGAAGCTTTCTTT.

J is TRBJ2-1 and V is TRBV30; no clear D. This CDR3 has 14 residues. In germline, CDR1 is GTSNPN, CDR2 SVGIG (reference sequence). V was pared by 6 bases and J by 3 bases, with 15 bases between. The CDR3: CACLGGPNYNEQFF. CDR3 nucleotide sequence: TGTGCCTGCCTGGGTGGGCCAAACTACAATGAGCAGTTCTTC.

The rearrangement links TRBV5-1 to TRBJ1-6; TRBD1 matches at 9 bases. The CDR3 runs to 15 residues. Germline CDR1 reads SGHRS; CDR2 reads YFSETQ. J was trimmed by 13 bases and V by 4 bases; bases with no gene match: 12. The chain's CDR3 is CASSHTRDRDSPLHF. CDR3 sequence (DNA): TGCGCCAGCAGCCACACCCGGGACAGGGACTCGCCCCTCCACTTT.

This sequence joins TRBV7-2 and TRBJ1-5, with a tentative D call TRBD1 (6 bases). Trimming removed 8 bases from V and 7 bases from J, with 12 bases in between. The CDR3 has 12 amino acids. The germline gives CDR1 SGHTA, CDR2 FQGNSA. The CDR3, as DNA: TGTGCCAGCCGGAGGGGGGGGCAGCCCCAGCATTTT. Its protein is CASRRGGQPQHF.

The chain employs TRBV27 and TRBJ2-7; possible D gene TRBD1, 5 bases. The CDR3 covers 13 residues. Germline values: CDR1 MNHEY, CDR2 SMNVEV (reference sequence). Trimming cost V 4 bases and J 3 bases, with 10 bases left between them. The CDR3 coding sequence is TGTGCCAGCAGTTCTCAAGGGGACTACGAGCAGTACTTC. Translation: CASSSQGDYEQYF.

The chain links TRBV4-1 to TRBJ2-1; 8 nucleotides align to TRBD2. Trimming removed 0 bases from V and 7 bases from J; junction bases left unmatched: 8. CDR3 length: 16 amino acids. Per germline, CDR1 MGHRA and CDR2 YSYEKL. The CDR3 is CASSQEGTRAMNEQFF. The CDR3 DNA reads TGCGCCAGCAGCCAAGAAGGGACTAGGGCTATGAATGAGCAGTTCTTC.

This chain links TRBV27 with TRBJ1-2, with TRBD1 matching 8 bases. Trimming cost V 5 bases and J 1 base; bases outside gene matches: 18. The CDR3 is 19 amino acids. Per germline, CDR1 MNHEY and CDR2 SMNVEV (reference sequence). The DNA for the CDR3 is TGTGCCAGCAGTATGACCCGGGACAGGAAGGGTGGAATTAACTATGGCTACACCTTC. Its translation: CASSMTRDRKGGINYGYTF.

This chain joins TRBV5-1 and TRBJ2-3; TRBD1 might be the D (5 bases). This CDR3 spans 16 amino acids. The ends were cut back, 0 bases at V and 2 bases at J, with 13 bases in the middle. Germline CDR1 and CDR2: SGHRS and YFSETQ. The CDR3 spells CASSLDFAGPTDTQYF. CDR3 sequence (DNA): TGCGCCAGCAGCTTGGATTTTGCAGGGCCCACAGATACGCAGTATTTT.

This clone has a single count. The rearrangement links TRBV28 to TRBJ2-7, with 12 positions matching TRBD2. J was trimmed by 5 bases and V by 8 bases; bases with no gene match: 7. The CDR3 loop spans 14 amino acids. The V gene's germline CDR1 is MDHEN and CDR2 SYDVKM. The CDR3 sequence is CASGLGLAGDEQYF. The CDR3 bases are TGTGCCAGCGGCCTGGGACTAGCGGGCGACGAGCAGTACTTC.

The chain is built from TRBV25-1 and TRBJ1-6; 11 bases are shared with TRBD1. V gave up 6 bases and J gave up 5 bases; unmatched junction bases: 9. CDR1 is MGHDK, CDR2 SYGVNS, per germline. The CDR3 has 17 amino acids. CDR3 nucleotides: TGTGCCAGCAGCCCCGGGGGACAGGGGGAAAATAATTCACCCCTCCACTTT. This codes for CASSPGGQGENNSPLHF.

The CDR3 sequence: CASSFGGYTEAFF. In DNA, the CDR3 is TGTGCCAGCAGCTTTGGGGGGTACACTGAAGCTTTCTTT. The chain recombines TRBV11-3 with TRBJ1-1, with a possible D match to TRBD1 (5 bases). V was cut by 3 bases and J by 3 bases, with 8 bases left in between. This CDR3 region has 13 residues. Per the germline V gene, CDR1 is SGHNT and CDR2 is YENEEA.

The chain joins TRBV5-1 to TRBJ2-6, with 10 bases matching TRBD1. The germline CDR1 and CDR2 sequences are SGHRS and YFSETQ. Trimming removed 4 bases from V and 2 bases from J; junction bases left unmatched: 6. The CDR3 length is 17 residues. CDR3 DNA sequence: TGCGCCAGCAGCGTTGGACAGGGGGGAGCTGGGGCCAACGTCCTGACTTTC. Encoded protein: CASSVGQGGAGANVLTF.

This chain links TRBV27 with TRBJ1-1; a weak D match, TRBD1 (5 bases). The V end lost 0 bases, the J end lost 11 bases, and 13 bases lay between the germline ends. The germline CDR1 and CDR2 sequences are MNHEY and SMNVEV (reference sequence). The CDR3 spans 13 residues. CDR3 sequence: CASSLSVGGVAFF. Here the CDR3 DNA reads TGTGCCAGCAGTTTATCCGTGGGGGGTGTTGCTTTCTTT.

The chain couples TRBV12-1 to TRBJ2-1; the table's TRBD2 call for D was not verified on the DNA. TRBV12-1 is flagged as a pseudogene. The CDR3 spans 16 residues. The CDR3 reads CASSLWRDSGNNEQFF. In DNA form, the CDR3 reads TGTGCCAGCAGCCTATGGCGGGATTCCGGGAACAATGAGCAGTTCTTC.

The rearrangement uses TRBV6-6 and TRBJ2-1; TRBD2 is a possible D gene (6 bases). This CDR3 spans 13 amino acids. CDR1 is MNHNY and CDR2 is SVGAGI in the germline V gene (reference sequence). With 10 bases removed from V and 9 bases from J, the gap between germline ends came to 19 bases. CDR3 coding DNA: TGTGCCACCCGACTAGTCGCCGTTCTTGAGCAGTTCTTC. Translating it yields CATRLVAVLEQFF.

This clone has only a few counts. The V call is TRBV28, the J call TRBJ1-1; maybe TRBD1 (5 bases). Germline loops: CDR1 MDHEN, CDR2 SYDVKM. The CDR3 is made up of 15 amino acids. Trimming stripped 5 bases from V and 9 bases from J, with 22 bases between. The CDR3 spells CASSTRGVGISKAFF. CDR3 bases: TGTGCCAGCAGTACCCGGGGGGTCGGGATAAGTAAAGCTTTCTTT. The full variable domain, rest sourced from reference TRBV28 and TRBJ1-1, is DVKVTQSSRYLVKRTGEKVFLECVQDMDHENMFWYRQDPGLGLRLIYFSYDVKMKEKGDIPEGYSVSREKKERFSLILESASTNQTSMYLCASSTRGVGISKAFFGQGTRLTVV.

CDR3 nucleotide sequence: TGTGCCAGCCGAGACGAGAGTGACTCCGGGGAGCTGTTTTTT. Amino acid sequence: CASRDESDSGELFF. The J gene is TRBJ2-2, the V gene TRBV11-3; no firm D call. This CDR3 contains 14 residues. V lost 8 bases and J 6 bases, leaving 16 bases between the germline ends. In germline, CDR1 is SGHNT, CDR2 YENEEA. The entire variable domain, with the rest obtained from reference TRBV11-3 and TRBJ2-2, is as follows: EAGVVQSPRYKIIEKKQPVAFWCNPISGHNTLYWYLQNLGQGPELLIRYENEEAVDDSQLPKDRFSAERLKGVDSTLKIQPAELGDSAVYLCASRDESDSGELFFGEGSRLTVL.

The V and J genes are TRBV5-4 and TRBJ2-7, with D perhaps TRBD1 (6 bases). CDR1 and CDR2 from the germline V gene are SGHNT and YYREEE (reference sequence). V was clipped by 7 bases and J by 4 bases, with 21 bases between them. CDR3 size: 15 residues. The CDR3 DNA is TGTGCCAGCGGCATAACCCAGGGGTGGAGGTACGAGCAGTACTTC. It encodes CASGITQGWRYEQYF.